These 21 T cell receptor beta chains came from one sample sequenced in a study of T cells in Graves' hyperthyroidism and ophthalmopathy. Authors of the study amplified TCR beta CDR3 regions from RNA transcripts. Using the HTBI primer set, a first-round RT-PCR was run on the TCR CDR3. One entry per CDR3 protein results from TCRdb running MiXCR on the multiplex PCR reads. In the table there are hundreds of thousands of distinct CDR3 sequences, about 14% of which are singletons. Sequencing was carried out using blood. These TCRs come from a woman in her forties or fifties with Graves' ophthalmopathy.

This clonotype was recorded many times. The V and J genes are TRBV27 and TRBJ2-1; 9 bases align to TRBD2. CDR1 is MNHEY, CDR2 SMNVEV, per germline (reference sequence). The CDR3 contains 14 residues. V was pared by 5 bases and J by 5 bases, with 4 bases of the junction left unmatched. In DNA form, the CDR3 reads TGTGCCAGCAGTCGCGGGAGGGCTGACAATGAGCAGTTCTTC. Protein product: CASSRGRADNEQFF.

The V call is TRBV4-1, the J call TRBJ2-7; TRBD2 matches at 8 bases. The CDR3 length is 14 residues. J lost 4 bases, V lost 6 bases, and 8 bases had no gene match. Germline V gives CDR1 MGHRA, CDR2 YSYEKL. The CDR3 loop reads CASRGTSGGYEQYF. CDR3 DNA: TGCGCCAGCAGGGGAACTAGCGGTGGTTACGAGCAGTACTTC.

Only a few counts were recorded for this clonotype. V and J are TRBV12-3 or TRBV12-4 and TRBJ1-2, with D perhaps TRBD1 (6 bases). V shed 6 bases and J shed 6 bases, with 17 bases lying between them. The CDR3 is made up of 14 amino acids. The CDR3 bases are TGTGCCAGCAGCCCGCAACAGGGTGAGGATGGCTACACCTTC. Translating gives CASSPQQGEDGYTF.

This chain connects TRBV12-3 or TRBV12-4 to TRBJ1-3, with D possibly TRBD1 on 6 matching bases. Trimming took off 3 bases at V and 2 bases at J, with 23 bases between the two ends. The CDR3 totals 19 residues. The DNA for the CDR3 is TGTGCCAGCAGTTTGCCCAAGGGTGGCGGACAGAGACCTGGAAACACCATATATTTT. It yields the protein CASSLPKGGGQRPGNTIYF.

This clonotype appeared many times. The chain recombines TRBV7-2 with TRBJ1-1, with D tentatively TRBD1 (6 bases). Germline assignment: CDR1 SGHTA and CDR2 FQGNSA. CDR3 length: 16 residues. V lost 5 bases to trimming and J lost 1 base, with 17 bases between them. The CDR3 loop is CASSRGVMGQNTEAFF. Written as DNA, the CDR3 is TGTGCCAGCAGCCGAGGGGTTATGGGACAGAACACTGAAGCTTTCTTT.

This clonotype has ten or more counts. CDR3 sequence reads: CASSRTGLEQYF. CDR3 DNA sequence: TGTGCCAGCAGTCGGACAGGGTTAGAGCAGTACTTC. The gene calls are TRBV6-1 and TRBJ2-7, with 8 bases that match TRBD1. Trimming cost V 5 bases and J 7 bases; bases outside gene matches: 4. Germline CDR1 reads MNHNS; CDR2 reads SASEGT. This CDR3 comprises 12 residues.

This clonotype was recorded a few times. V is TRBV7-6 and J is TRBJ1-1, with D possibly TRBD1 on 6 matching bases. The ends were cut back, 5 bases at V and 3 bases at J, with 13 bases in the middle. Germline lookup yields CDR1 SGHVS and CDR2 FNYEAQ. This CDR3 is built from 14 residues. CDR3 loop: CASSTQGRDTEAFF. The CDR3 nucleotides are TGTGCCAGCAGCACACAGGGACGGGACACTGAAGCTTTCTTT.

This clonotype was counted between two and nine times. The V gene is TRBV29-1, the J gene TRBJ2-2, with 8 bases identical to TRBD2. After removal of 5 bases from V and 6 bases from J, the junction contained 11 bases not matched to a gene. Germline CDR1 SQVTM, CDR2 ANQGSEA. The CDR3 is 15 residues long. The chain's CDR3 is CSVLLGLGGAGELFF. CDR3 DNA: TGCAGCGTTTTACTGGGACTAGGGGGGGCCGGGGAGCTGTTTTTT.

This clonotype was seen ten or more times. The chain has TRBV12-3 or TRBV12-4 and TRBJ2-1; no definite D call. V was pared by 4 bases and J by 5 bases, with 9 bases between. This CDR3 has 13 amino acids. The CDR3 sequence is CASSSTRNNEQFF. As DNA, the CDR3 is TGTGCCAGCAGTTCCACTCGAAACAATGAGCAGTTCTTC.

Many counts were recorded for this clonotype. The chain employs TRBV24-1 and TRBJ2-3; 8 bases are a match to TRBD2. Germline-derived CDR1 and CDR2 are KGHDR and SFDVKD. V lost 7 bases and J lost 2; bases outside the gene matches: 10. The CDR3 is made up of 16 amino acids. CDR3 sequence (DNA): TGTGCCACCAGCCCCGGGACTAGGGGAATCACAGATACGCAGTATTTT. It specifies CATSPGTRGITDTQYF.

This clonotype has a count of ten or more. The rearrangement uses TRBV28 and TRBJ2-7; 8 positions agree with TRBD1. V shed 6 bases and J 2 bases; nucleotides not matched to a gene: 12. Germline V gene sequence: CDR1 MDHEN, CDR2 SYDVKM. The CDR3 runs 16 residues. This CDR3 reads CASSPGQGITPYEQYF. CDR3 sequence (DNA): TGTGCCAGCAGCCCAGGACAGGGAATAACCCCCTACGAGCAGTACTTC.

This clonotype was found many times. The V gene is TRBV5-1, the J gene TRBJ1-1, with 9 positions matching TRBD1. CDR1 and CDR2 (germline): SGHRS, YFSETQ. The V and J ends lost 3 bases and 11 bases, in that order; junction bases with no gene match: 11. This CDR3 is 14 amino acids long. This chain's CDR3 is CASSSTRQGEMAFF. The DNA for the CDR3 is TGCGCCAGCAGCTCTACCCGACAGGGGGAAATGGCTTTCTTT. The full variable domain, its missing parts supplied by reference TRBV5-1 and TRBJ1-1, is KAGVTQTPRYLIKTRGQQVTLSCSPISGHRSVSWYQQTPGQGLQFLFEYFSETQRNKGNFPGRFSGRQFSNSRSEMNVSTLELGDSALYLCASSSTRQGEMAFFGQGTRLTVV.

The gene calls are TRBV28 and TRBJ2-5; D possibly corresponds to TRBD2 (6 bases). V was shortened by 3 bases and J by 5 bases, with 10 bases between the two germline ends. Germline lookup yields CDR1 MDHEN and CDR2 SYDVKM. The CDR3 spans 13 residues. CDR3 loop: CASSFRGLETQYF. For the CDR3, the DNA is TGTGCCAGCAGTTTCCGGGGGTTGGAGACCCAGTACTTC.

This clonotype was counted many times. The genes are TRBV4-2 and TRBJ2-5, with TRBD2 matching 7 bases. Per the germline V gene, CDR1 is LGHNA and CDR2 is YNFKEQ. Trimming at V came to 1 base and at J to 3 bases, leaving 2 bases not matched to a gene. CDR3 size: 14 residues. CDR3 amino acids: CASSQGLAEETQYF. Written as DNA, the CDR3 is TGTGCCAGCAGCCAAGGGCTAGCGGAAGAGACCCAGTACTTC.

In this sample, this clonotype turned up many times. This may arise from a read error, as a much more abundant clone is one base away. The gene calls are TRBV5-1 and TRBJ1-1; 7 nucleotides match TRBD1. In germline, CDR1 is SGHRS, CDR2 YFSETQ. The J segment lost 4 bases and the V segment lost 4 bases, leaving 7 bases of the junction unmatched. The CDR3 is 14 residues long. The DNA for the CDR3 is TGCGCCAGCAGCGACGGGACAGACCCCACTGAAGCTTTCTTT. It specifies CASSDGTDPTEAFF.

This clonotype appeared many times. The rearrangement links TRBV5-1 to TRBJ2-3; TRBD2 is a possible D gene (6 bases). Germline CDR1 SGHRS, CDR2 YFSETQ. Trimming removed 6 bases at V and 5 bases at J, with 16 bases between. The length of the CDR3 is 14 residues. The CDR3 here is CASKAAGTRDTQYF. CDR3 nucleotides: TGCGCCAGCAAGGCGGCGGGGACGAGAGATACGCAGTATTTT.

At least ten counts were recorded for this clonotype. The chain recombines TRBV6-2 or TRBV6-3 with TRBJ2-2; D uncertain. V gave up 2 bases and J gave up 2 bases, with 12 bases separating them. This CDR3 is 16 amino acids long. CDR1 is MNHEY and CDR2 is SVGEGT in the germline V gene. This CDR3 reads CASSYVPGKNTGELFF. CDR3 in DNA: TGTGCCAGCAGTTACGTACCGGGTAAAAACACCGGGGAGCTGTTTTTT.

V and J are TRBV28 and TRBJ2-7; 10 positions match TRBD2. CDR3 length equals 13 residues. Germline assignment: CDR1 MDHEN and CDR2 SYDVKM. V shed 10 bases, J shed 4 bases, and the junction held 7 bases outside the gene matches. The CDR3 DNA is TGTGCCACCCTGGGACTAGCGATTTACGAGCAGTACTTC. It is translated as CATLGLAIYEQYF.

This sequence joins TRBV29-1 and TRBJ1-1; possibly TRBD1 for D (6 bases). The V gene's germline CDR1 is SQVTM and CDR2 ANQGSEA. Deletions cut 4 bases from V and 10 bases from J, with 16 bases between. The CDR3 loop spans 12 amino acids. The CDR3 nucleotides are TGCAGCGTTGTTGTCCCCGGCAGGGGAGCTTTCTTT. It is translated as CSVVVPGRGAFF.

J is TRBJ2-7 and V is TRBV6-2 or TRBV6-3; D uncertain. The CDR3 covers 15 residues. CDR1 is MNHEY and CDR2 is SVGEGT in the germline V gene. Trimming removed 3 bases at V and 0 bases at J, with 12 bases between. The CDR3 region is CASSYRAPGSYEQYF. CDR3 sequence (DNA): TGTGCCAGCAGTTATAGAGCACCGGGCTCCTACGAGCAGTACTTC.

This clonotype was seen ten or more times. J is TRBJ2-5 and V is TRBV30; tentatively, D is TRBD1 or TRBD2 (6 bases each). The germline V gene has CDR1 GTSNPN and CDR2 SVGIG (reference sequence). This CDR3 spans 14 amino acids. Trimming pared 2 bases from V and 4 bases from J, leaving 14 bases between. The CDR3 nucleotides are TGTGCCTGGAGTACGGTACAGGGAGGAGAGACCCAGTACTTC. Its protein product is CAWSTVQGGETQYF.